The 15 T cell receptor beta chains reported below all come from one sample, sequenced in a study of T cells in Graves' hyperthyroidism and ophthalmopathy. Amplified TCR beta CDR3 regions derived from RNA transcripts. The primer set for the first-round RT-PCR of the TCR CDR3 was HTBI. From the multiplex PCR reads, TCRdb called clonotypes with MiXCR, one entry per CDR3 protein. The data show 95,000 to 110,000 distinct CDR3 sequences, about half seen once. Sequencing was done on a sample of blood. These receptors originate from a man aged 35 to 55 with Graves' hyperthyroidism.

The V and J genes are TRBV10-3 and TRBJ1-3, with 9 bases lining up with TRBD1. Looked up from germline, CDR1 is ENHRY and CDR2 is SYGVKD. The ends lost 1 base at V and 7 bases at J; junction bases unmatched: 2. The CDR3 contains 14 residues. This CDR3 is CAISELQGANTIYF. The CDR3 nucleotides read TGTGCCATCAGTGAGTTACAGGGGGCGAACACCATATATTTT.

The gene calls are TRBV15 and TRBJ2-1, with TRBD1 matching 9 bases. Germline loops: CDR1 LNHNV, CDR2 YYDKDF (reference sequence). The CDR3 loop spans 16 amino acids. J lost 5 bases, V lost 0 bases, and 5 bases had no gene match. CDR3: CATSRDATGGHNEQFF. The CDR3 bases are TGTGCCACCAGCAGAGATGCGACAGGGGGACACAATGAGCAGTTCTTC.

As for this clonotype: A much larger clone lies a single base off, so this may be a read error. The chain carries TRBV2 and TRBJ2-7; 7 bases fit TRBD2. Germline V CDR1 and CDR2: SNHLY, FYNNEI. This CDR3 spans 14 amino acids. The CDR3 loop reads CASSLGREPYEQCF. For the CDR3, the DNA is TGTGCCAGCAGTTTAGGGCGGGAGCCCTACGAGCAGTGCTTC.

Ten or more counts support this clonotype. This CDR3 is CASSVDGGNTEAFF. CDR3 coding DNA: TGTGCCAGCAGCGTAGACGGCGGAAACACTGAAGCTTTCTTT. V gene TRBV9 combines with J gene TRBJ1-1; no clear D. This CDR3 is 14 amino acids long. Trimming removed 0 bases at V and 2 bases at J, with 8 bases between. Germline V gene lookup returns CDR1 SGDLS and CDR2 YYNGEE.

The chain couples TRBV2 to TRBJ2-2, with 14 bases matching TRBD2. The germline gives CDR1 SNHLY, CDR2 FYNNEI. Unmatched junction bases numbered 6, after V lost 6 bases and J lost 6 bases. This CDR3 has 16 amino acids. CDR3 coding DNA: TGTGCCAGCAGGACTAGCGGGGGGGCCGGAGCCGGGGAGCTGTTTTTT. Amino acids: CASRTSGGAGAGELFF.

This clonotype was detected many times. The chain employs TRBV7-2 and TRBJ2-7; the D is unclear. Trimming removed 1 base from V and 0 bases from J, with 10 bases in between. This CDR3 has 15 residues. CDR1 and CDR2 from the germline V gene are SGHTA and FQGNSA. The CDR3 reads CASSLDWLSSYEQYF. The CDR3 DNA is TGTGCCAGCAGCTTAGACTGGCTTAGCTCCTACGAGCAGTACTTC.

This clonotype came up once. The J gene is TRBJ2-7, the V gene TRBV6-5, with D possibly being TRBD2 (5 bases). Trimming left V 8 bases short and J 5 bases short, with 10 bases between. This CDR3 comprises 11 residues. From germline, CDR1 is MNHEY and CDR2 SVGAGI. CDR3: CASLVGDEQYF. CDR3 DNA sequence: TGTGCCAGCTTGGTCGGGGACGAGCAGTACTTC.

V gene TRBV7-2 combines with J gene TRBJ2-1, with 14 bases fitting TRBD2. Unmatched junction bases numbered 3, after V lost 1 base and J lost 4 bases. Germline V lookup: CDR1 SGHTA, CDR2 FQGNSA. The CDR3 is made up of 17 amino acids. The CDR3 region has the DNA TGTGCCAGCAGCTTAGGGACTAGCGGGAGGTTGTACAATGAGCAGTTCTTC. It specifies CASSLGTSGRLYNEQFF.

This clonotype showed up many times. V is TRBV5-4 and J is TRBJ1-6, with a weak D call TRBD1 (6 bases). The CDR3 is 17 residues long. The germline V gene encodes CDR1 SGHNT and CDR2 YYREEE (reference sequence). Trimming removed 7 bases from V and 5 bases from J, with 22 bases in between. This CDR3 reads CASSHRDTVLNNSPLHF. CDR3 DNA sequence: TGTGCCAGCTCTCACCGGGACACCGTCTTAAATAATTCACCCCTCCACTTT. Full variable domain (remainder filled in from reference TRBV5-4 and TRBJ1-6): ETGVTQSPTHLIKTRGQQVTLRCSSQSGHNTVSWYQQALGQGPQFIFQYYREEENGRGNFPPRFSGLQFPNYSSELNVNALELDDSALYLCASSHRDTVLNNSPLHFGNGTRLTVT.

The chain employs TRBV29-1 and TRBJ2-7; the D call may be TRBD1 or TRBD2 (5 bases each). The CDR3 sequence is 14 residues long. The germline V and J ends were trimmed by 8 bases and 3 bases, with 20 bases remaining between them. CDR1 SQVTM and CDR2 ANQGSEA come from the germline V gene. CDR3 protein: CSSTGTRGHYEQYF. In DNA, the CDR3 is TGCAGCAGCACCGGGACCCGAGGCCACTACGAGCAGTACTTC.

A note on this clonotype: The junction does not match germline at one end; this may be a read error. V and J are TRBV7-9 and TRBJ1-1, with D possibly TRBD1 on 5 matching bases. Germline-derived CDR1 and CDR2 are SEHNR and FQNEAQ (reference sequence). The CDR3 runs to 15 residues. The DNA for the CDR3 is TGCGCCAGCAGCGTAAACGGGGGGTCAGGCACTGAAGCTTGCTTT. Translating gives CASSVNGGSGTEACF.

V and J are TRBV3-1 and TRBJ2-5; D uncertain. Trimming left V 1 base short and J 4 bases short, with 10 bases between. Germline V gives CDR1 LGHDT, CDR2 YNNKEL (reference sequence). This CDR3 comprises 14 residues. The CDR3 protein is CASSQVTMGETQYF. CDR3 DNA: TGTGCCAGCAGCCAAGTCACTATGGGAGAGACCCAGTACTTC.

In this sample, this clonotype turned up many times. The chain uses TRBV7-9 and TRBJ1-3, with 8 bases identical to TRBD1. V lost 5 bases to trimming and J lost 0 bases; unmatched junction nucleotides: 6. CDR1 SEHNR and CDR2 FQNEAQ come from the germline V gene (reference sequence). This CDR3 contains 16 residues. The CDR3 DNA reads TGTGCCAGCAGCGATCGACAGGGGAGCTCTGGAAACACCATATATTTT. Translation: CASSDRQGSSGNTIYF. The entire variable domain, with the rest obtained from reference TRBV7-9 and TRBJ1-3, is as follows: DTGVSQNPRHKITKRGQNVTFRCDPISEHNRLYWYRQTLGQGPEFLTYFQNEAQLEKSRLLSDRFSAERPKGSFSTLEIQRTEQGDSAMYLCASSDRQGSSGNTIYFGEGSWLTVV.

Turning to this clonotype: This may come from a read error, since a much larger clone is one base off. The chain couples TRBV6-1 to TRBJ1-5, with 9 positions matching TRBD1. The CDR3 loop spans 15 amino acids. CDR1 and CDR2 (germline): MNHNS, SASEGT. In DNA form, the CDR3 reads TGTGCCAGCCTCGGACAGGGGCTATCCAATCAGCCCCGGCATTTT. It specifies CASLGQGLSNQPRHF.

This clonotype was found once. A much larger clone sits a single nucleotide away, making a read error possible. This rearrangement joins TRBV28 to TRBJ2-7; 14 bases agree with TRBD2. V trimming: 7 bases; J trimming: 9 bases; junction bases outside the gene matches: 5. CDR1 is MDHEN, CDR2 SYDVKM, per germline. The CDR3 has 13 amino acids. The CDR3, as DNA: TGTGCCAGCAATTTGACTAGCGGGAGGGCGCAGTACTTC. It is translated as CASNLTSGRAQYF.